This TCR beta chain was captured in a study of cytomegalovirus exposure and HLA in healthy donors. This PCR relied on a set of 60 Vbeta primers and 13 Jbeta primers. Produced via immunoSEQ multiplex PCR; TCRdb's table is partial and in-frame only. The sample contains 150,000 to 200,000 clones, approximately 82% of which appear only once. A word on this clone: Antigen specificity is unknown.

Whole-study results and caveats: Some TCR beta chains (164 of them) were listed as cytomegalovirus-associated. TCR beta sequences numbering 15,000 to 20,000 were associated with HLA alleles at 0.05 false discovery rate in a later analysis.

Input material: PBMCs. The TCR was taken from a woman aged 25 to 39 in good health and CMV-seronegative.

The CDR3 spells CASSPQGYTEAFF. The CDR3 DNA sequence: TGTGCCAGCAGCCCACAGGGATACACTGAAGCTTTCTTT. The chain employs TRBV7-2 and TRBJ1-1; TRBD1 might be the D (6 bases). Germline values: CDR1 SGHTA, CDR2 FQGNSA. The CDR3 consists of 13 residues. The V and J ends lost 5 bases and 3 bases respectively, with 10 bases between them.